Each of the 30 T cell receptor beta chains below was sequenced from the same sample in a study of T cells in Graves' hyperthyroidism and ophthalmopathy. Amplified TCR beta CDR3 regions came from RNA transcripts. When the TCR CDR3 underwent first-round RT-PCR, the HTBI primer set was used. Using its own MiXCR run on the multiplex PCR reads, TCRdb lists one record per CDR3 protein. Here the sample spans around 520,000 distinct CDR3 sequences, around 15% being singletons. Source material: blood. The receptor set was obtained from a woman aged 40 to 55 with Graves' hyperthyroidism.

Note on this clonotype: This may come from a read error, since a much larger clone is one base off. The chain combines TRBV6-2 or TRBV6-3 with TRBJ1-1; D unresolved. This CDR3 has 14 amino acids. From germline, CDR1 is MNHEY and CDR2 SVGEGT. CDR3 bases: TGTGCCAGCAGTTACGAGGTAGGGAGCACTGAAGCTTCCTTT. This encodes CASSYEVGSTEASF.

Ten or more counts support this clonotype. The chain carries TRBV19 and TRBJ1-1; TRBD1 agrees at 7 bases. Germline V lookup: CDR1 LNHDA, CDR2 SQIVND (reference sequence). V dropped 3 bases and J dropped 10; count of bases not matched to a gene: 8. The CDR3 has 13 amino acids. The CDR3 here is CASSIAGTGVAFF. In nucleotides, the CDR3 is TGTGCCAGTAGTATCGCCGGAACAGGGGTAGCTTTCTTT.

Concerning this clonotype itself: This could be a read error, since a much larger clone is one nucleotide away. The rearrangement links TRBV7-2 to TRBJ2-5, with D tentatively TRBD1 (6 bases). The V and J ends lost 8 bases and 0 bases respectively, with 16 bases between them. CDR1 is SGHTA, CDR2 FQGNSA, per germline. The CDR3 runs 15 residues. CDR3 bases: TGTGCCAGCGGTCCGGGACAAACGTACCAAGAGACCCAGTACTTC. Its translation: CASGPGQTYQETQYF.

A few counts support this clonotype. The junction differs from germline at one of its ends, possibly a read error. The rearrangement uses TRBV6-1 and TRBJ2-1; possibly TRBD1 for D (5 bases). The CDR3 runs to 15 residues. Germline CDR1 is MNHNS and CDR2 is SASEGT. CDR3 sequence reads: CASGEFRARDNEQFF. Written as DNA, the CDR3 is TGTGCCAGCGGTGAATTCAGGGCTCGAGACAATGAGCAGTTCTTC.

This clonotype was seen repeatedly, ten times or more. CDR3 in amino acids: CASSLLGQGARADTQYF. In nucleotides, the CDR3 is TGTGCCAGCAGTCTCCTCGGACAGGGTGCCCGGGCAGATACGCAGTATTTT. The chain joins TRBV28 to TRBJ2-3, with TRBD1 matching over 8 bases. Losses at the gene ends were 5 bases for V and 4 bases for J; bases not matched to a gene: 14. This CDR3 has 17 amino acids. The germline V gene encodes CDR1 MDHEN and CDR2 SYDVKM.

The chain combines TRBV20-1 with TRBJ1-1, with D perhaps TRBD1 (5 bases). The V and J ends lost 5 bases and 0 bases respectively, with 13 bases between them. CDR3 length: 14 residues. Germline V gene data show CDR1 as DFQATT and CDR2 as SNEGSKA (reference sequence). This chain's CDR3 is CSAHEGRMNTEAFF. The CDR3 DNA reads TGCAGTGCTCATGAGGGGCGGATGAACACTGAAGCTTTCTTT.

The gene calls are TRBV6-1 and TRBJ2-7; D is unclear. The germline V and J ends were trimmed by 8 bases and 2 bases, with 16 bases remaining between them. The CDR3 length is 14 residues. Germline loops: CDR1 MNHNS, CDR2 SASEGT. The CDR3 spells CASDPHRLTYEQYF. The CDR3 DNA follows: TGTGCCAGCGACCCCCACAGACTTACCTACGAGCAGTACTTC.

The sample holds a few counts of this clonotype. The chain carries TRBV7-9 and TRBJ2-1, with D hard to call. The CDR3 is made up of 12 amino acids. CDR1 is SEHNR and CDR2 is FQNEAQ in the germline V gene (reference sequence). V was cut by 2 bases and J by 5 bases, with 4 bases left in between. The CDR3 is CASSLFHNEQFF. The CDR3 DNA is TGTGCCAGCAGCTTATTCCACAATGAGCAGTTCTTC.

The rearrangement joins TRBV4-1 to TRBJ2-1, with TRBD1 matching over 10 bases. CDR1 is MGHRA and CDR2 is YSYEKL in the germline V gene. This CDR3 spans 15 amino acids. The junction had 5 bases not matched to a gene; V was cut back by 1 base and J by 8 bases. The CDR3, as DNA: TGCGCCAGCAGCCAAGGGGACAGGGGAGCGGATGAGCAGTTCTTC. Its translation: CASSQGDRGADEQFF.

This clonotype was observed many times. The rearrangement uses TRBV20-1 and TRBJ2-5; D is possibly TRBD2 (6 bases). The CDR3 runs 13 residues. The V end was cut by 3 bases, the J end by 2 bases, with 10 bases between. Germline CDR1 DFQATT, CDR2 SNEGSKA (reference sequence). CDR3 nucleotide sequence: TGCAGTGCTAGCCCAGGGACTCAAGAGACCCAGTACTTC. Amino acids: CSASPGTQETQYF.

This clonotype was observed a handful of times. The DNA of the CDR3 is TGCGCCAGCAGCTTCCTACCGGGACAGGGGCCTTCTACAGCTGGGGCCAACGTCCTGACTTTC. Its translation is CASSFLPGQGPSTAGANVLTF. This chain connects TRBV5-1 to TRBJ2-6, with 10 positions matching TRBD1. CDR3 length: 21 residues. Germline V CDR1 and CDR2: SGHRS, YFSETQ. The J segment lost 2 bases and the V segment lost 2 bases, leaving 16 bases of the junction unmatched.

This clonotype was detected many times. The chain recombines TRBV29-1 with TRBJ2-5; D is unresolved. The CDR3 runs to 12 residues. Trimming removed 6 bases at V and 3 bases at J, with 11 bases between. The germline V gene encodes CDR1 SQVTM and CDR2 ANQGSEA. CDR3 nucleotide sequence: TGCAGCGTAGATAACTCGGAAGAGACCCAGTACTTC. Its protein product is CSVDNSEETQYF.

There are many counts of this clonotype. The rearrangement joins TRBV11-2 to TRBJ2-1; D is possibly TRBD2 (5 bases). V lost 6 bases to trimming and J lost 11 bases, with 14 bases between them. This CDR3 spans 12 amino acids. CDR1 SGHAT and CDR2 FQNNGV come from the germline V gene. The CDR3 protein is CASSSGLRQQFF. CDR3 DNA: TGTGCCAGCAGTTCCGGACTGAGGCAGCAGTTCTTC.

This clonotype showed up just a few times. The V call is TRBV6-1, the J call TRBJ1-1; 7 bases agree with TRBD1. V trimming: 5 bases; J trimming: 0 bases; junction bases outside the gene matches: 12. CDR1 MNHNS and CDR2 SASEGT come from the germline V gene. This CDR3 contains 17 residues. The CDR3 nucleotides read TGTGCCAGCAGTCTCCGGACAGGACCACTTATGAACACTGAAGCTTTCTTT. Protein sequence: CASSLRTGPLMNTEAFF.

The CDR3 loop reads CASSQDPRDVGQYF. CDR3 nucleotide sequence: TGCGCCAGCAGCCAAGATCCCAGGGACGTAGGGCAGTACTTC. V is TRBV4-1 and J is TRBJ2-7; D may match TRBD1 or TRBD2 (5 bases each). Germline CDR1 and CDR2: MGHRA and YSYEKL. The V end lost 0 bases, the J end lost 9 bases, and 15 bases lay between the germline ends. The CDR3 spans 14 residues.

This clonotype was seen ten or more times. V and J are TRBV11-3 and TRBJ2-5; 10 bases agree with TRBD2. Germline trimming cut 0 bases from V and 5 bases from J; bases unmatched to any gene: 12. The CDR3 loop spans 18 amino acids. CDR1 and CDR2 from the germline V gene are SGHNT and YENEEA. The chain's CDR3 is CASSLDTPLAGGFETQYF. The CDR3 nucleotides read TGTGCCAGCAGCTTAGATACCCCCTTAGCGGGAGGTTTCGAGACCCAGTACTTC.

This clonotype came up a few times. CDR3: CASSFPGYNEQFF. CDR3 sequence (DNA): TGTGCCAGCAGCTTCCCGGGATACAATGAGCAGTTCTTC. V and J are TRBV7-6 and TRBJ2-1, with D perhaps matching TRBD2 (5 bases). Germline V gives CDR1 SGHVS, CDR2 FNYEAQ. The CDR3 has 13 residues. Trimming removed 3 bases from V and 4 bases from J, with 7 bases in between.

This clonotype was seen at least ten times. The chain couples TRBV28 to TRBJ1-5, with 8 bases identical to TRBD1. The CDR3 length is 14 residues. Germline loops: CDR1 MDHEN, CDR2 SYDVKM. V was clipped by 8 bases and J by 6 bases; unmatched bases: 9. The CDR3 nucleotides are TGTGCCAGCGGCCTACAGGGGGGAAGTCAGCCCCAGCATTTT. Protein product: CASGLQGGSQPQHF. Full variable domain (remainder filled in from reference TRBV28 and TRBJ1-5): DVKVTQSSRYLVKRTGEKVFLECVQDMDHENMFWYRQDPGLGLRLIYFSYDVKMKEKGDIPEGYSVSREKKERFSLILESASTNQTSMYLCASGLQGGSQPQHFGDGTRLSIL.

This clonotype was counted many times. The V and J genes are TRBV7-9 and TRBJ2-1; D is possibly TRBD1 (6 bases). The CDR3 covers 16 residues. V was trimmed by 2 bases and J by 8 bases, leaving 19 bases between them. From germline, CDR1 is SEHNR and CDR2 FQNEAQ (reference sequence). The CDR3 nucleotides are TGTGCCAGCAGCTTACGACAGGCAGAAGGGGTCGATGAGCAGTTCTTC. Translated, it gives CASSLRQAEGVDEQFF. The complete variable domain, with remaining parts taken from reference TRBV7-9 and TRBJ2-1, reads DTGVSQNPRHKITKRGQNVTFRCDPISEHNRLYWYRQTLGQGPEFLTYFQNEAQLEKSRLLSDRFSAERPKGSFSTLEIQRTEQGDSAMYLCASSLRQAEGVDEQFFGPGTRLTVL.

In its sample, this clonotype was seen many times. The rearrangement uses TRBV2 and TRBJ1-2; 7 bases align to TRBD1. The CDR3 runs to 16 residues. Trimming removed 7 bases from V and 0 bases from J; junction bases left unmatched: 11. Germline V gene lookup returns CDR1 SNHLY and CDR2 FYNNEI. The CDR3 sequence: CASNVYRDSPNYGYTF. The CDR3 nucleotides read TGTGCCAGCAACGTATACCGGGACAGTCCTAACTATGGCTACACCTTC.

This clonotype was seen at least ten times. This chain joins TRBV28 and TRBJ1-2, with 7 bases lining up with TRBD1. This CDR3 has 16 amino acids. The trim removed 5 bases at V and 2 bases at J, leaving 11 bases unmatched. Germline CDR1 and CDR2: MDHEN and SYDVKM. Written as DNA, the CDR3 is TGTGCCAGCAGTCGACCCCCTGGACAGGCGAACTATGGCTACACCTTC. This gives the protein CASSRPPGQANYGYTF.

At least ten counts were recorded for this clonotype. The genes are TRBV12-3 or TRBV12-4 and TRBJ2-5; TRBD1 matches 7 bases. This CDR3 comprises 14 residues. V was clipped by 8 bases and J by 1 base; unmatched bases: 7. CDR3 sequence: CASQRGQVQETQYF. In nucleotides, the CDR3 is TGTGCCAGCCAACGTGGACAGGTCCAAGAGACCCAGTACTTC.

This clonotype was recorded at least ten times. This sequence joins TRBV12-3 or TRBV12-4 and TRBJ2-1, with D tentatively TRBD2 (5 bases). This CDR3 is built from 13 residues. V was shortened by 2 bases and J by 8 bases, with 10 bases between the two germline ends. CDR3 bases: TGTGCCAGCAGTTTACCTTTGGGAGATGAGCAGTTCTTC. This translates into CASSLPLGDEQFF.

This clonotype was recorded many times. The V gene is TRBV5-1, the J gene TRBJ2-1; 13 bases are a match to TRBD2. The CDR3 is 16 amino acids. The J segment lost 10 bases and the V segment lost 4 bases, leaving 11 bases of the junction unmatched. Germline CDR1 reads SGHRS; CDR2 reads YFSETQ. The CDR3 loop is CASSLGLAGAQSEQFF. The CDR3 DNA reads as TGCGCCAGCAGCCTAGGACTAGCGGGAGCACAATCCGAGCAGTTCTTC.

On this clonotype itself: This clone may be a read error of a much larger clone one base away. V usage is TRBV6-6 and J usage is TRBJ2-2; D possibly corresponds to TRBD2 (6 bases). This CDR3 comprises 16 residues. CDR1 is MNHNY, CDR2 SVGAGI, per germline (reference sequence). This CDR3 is CASSYSAVPNTGGLFF. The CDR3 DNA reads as TGTGCCAGCAGTTACTCAGCAGTACCTAACACCGGGGGGCTGTTTTTT.

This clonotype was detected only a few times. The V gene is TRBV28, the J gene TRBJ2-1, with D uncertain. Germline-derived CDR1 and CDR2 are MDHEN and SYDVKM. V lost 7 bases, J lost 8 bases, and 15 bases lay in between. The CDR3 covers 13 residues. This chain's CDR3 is CASTQNVAHEQFF. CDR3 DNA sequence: TGTGCCAGCACTCAAAATGTGGCGCATGAGCAGTTCTTC.

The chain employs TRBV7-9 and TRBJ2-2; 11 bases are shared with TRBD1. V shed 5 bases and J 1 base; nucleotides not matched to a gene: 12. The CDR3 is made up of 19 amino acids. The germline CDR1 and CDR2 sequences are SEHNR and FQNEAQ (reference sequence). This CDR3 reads CASSPPGQGVGGNTGELFF. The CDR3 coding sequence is TGTGCCAGCAGCCCACCGGGACAGGGGGTTGGCGGGAACACCGGGGAGCTGTTTTTT.

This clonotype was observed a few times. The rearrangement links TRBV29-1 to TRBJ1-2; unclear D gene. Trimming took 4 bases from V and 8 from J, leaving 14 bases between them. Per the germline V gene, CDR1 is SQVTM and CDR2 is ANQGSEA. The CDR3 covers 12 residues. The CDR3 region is CSVGLEAGGYTF. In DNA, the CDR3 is TGCAGCGTTGGCCTGGAAGCGGGGGGCTACACCTTC.

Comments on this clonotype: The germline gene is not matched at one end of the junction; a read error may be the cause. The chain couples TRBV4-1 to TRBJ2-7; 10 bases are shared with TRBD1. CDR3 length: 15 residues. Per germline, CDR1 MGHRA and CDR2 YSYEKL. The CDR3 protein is CASSLTGQGIYGQYF. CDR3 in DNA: TGCGCCAGCAGCCTAACGGGACAGGGGATCTACGGGCAGTACTTC.

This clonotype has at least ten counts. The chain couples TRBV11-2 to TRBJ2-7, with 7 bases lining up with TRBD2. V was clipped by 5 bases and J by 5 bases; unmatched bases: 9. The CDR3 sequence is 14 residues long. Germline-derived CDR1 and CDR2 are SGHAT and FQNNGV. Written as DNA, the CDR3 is TGTGCCAGCAGCCCGCGGACTAGTCGTCACGAGCAGTACTTC. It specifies CASSPRTSRHEQYF.